Here is one TCR beta chain with its context. Its specificity is not known. Other DNA sequences within the sample encode an identical CDR3. These data are taken from a study of PD-1 blockade in classical Hodgkin lymphoma. Relapse after autologous stem cell transplantation occurred in every patient, and brentuximab vedotin exposure varied. Study-wide results and limits: There was a significant rise in CD4+ TCR diversity by C4D1, with no such rise for CD8+.

Only in-frame clones appear in the TCRdb table, and some are missing; sequencing was by immunoSEQ multiplex PCR. The table records 45,000 or so clones, approximately 70% of them present only once. The CDR3 length is 14 residues. V lost 0 bases to trimming and J lost 5 bases, with 11 bases between them. Germline CDR1 reads SGDLS; CDR2 reads YYNGEE. Here the sequenced sample was peripheral blood mononuclear cells (PBMCs), taken at baseline. The rearrangement joins TRBV9 to TRBJ1-1, with D perhaps matching TRBD1 (5 bases). This sequence was found in a human donor with classical Hodgkin lymphoma. The CDR3 bases are TGTGCCAGCAGCGTAGTTGGGGGGAATACTGAAGCTTTCTTT. This translates into CASSVVGGNTEAFF.